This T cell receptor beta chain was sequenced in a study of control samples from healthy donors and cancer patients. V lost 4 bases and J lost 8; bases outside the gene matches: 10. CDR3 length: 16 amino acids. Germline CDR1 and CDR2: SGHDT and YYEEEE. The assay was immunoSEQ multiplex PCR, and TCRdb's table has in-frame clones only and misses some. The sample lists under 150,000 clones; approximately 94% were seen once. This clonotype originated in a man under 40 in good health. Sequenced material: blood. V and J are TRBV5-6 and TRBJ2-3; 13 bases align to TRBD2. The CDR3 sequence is CASSLGLAGVLGTQYF. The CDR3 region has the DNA TGTGCCAGCAGCCTCGGACTAGCGGGGGTTCTGGGTACGCAGTATTTT.